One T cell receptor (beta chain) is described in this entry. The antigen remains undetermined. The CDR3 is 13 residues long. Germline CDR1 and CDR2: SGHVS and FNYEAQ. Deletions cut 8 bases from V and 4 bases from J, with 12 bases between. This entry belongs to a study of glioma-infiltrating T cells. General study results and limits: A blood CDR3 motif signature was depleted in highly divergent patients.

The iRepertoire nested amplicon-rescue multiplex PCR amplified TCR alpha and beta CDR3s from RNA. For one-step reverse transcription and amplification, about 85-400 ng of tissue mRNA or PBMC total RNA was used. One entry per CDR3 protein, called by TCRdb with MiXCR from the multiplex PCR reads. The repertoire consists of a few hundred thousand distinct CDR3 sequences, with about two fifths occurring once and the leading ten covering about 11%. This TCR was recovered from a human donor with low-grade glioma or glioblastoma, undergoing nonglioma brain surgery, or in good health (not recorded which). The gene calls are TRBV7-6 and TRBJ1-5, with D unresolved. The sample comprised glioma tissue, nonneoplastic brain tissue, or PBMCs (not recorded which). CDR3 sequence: CASGSDMNQPQHF. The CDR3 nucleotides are TGTGCCAGCGGCTCCGACATGAATCAGCCCCAGCATTTT.